The source of this T cell receptor beta chain is a study of blood T cell repertoires in COVID-19. For the study at large: Sample material is recorded as cDNA or gDNA derived from T cells, B-cell-depleted T cells, or PBMCs.

Per the authors' pipeline: Cell counts per sample came from amplifying reference gene primers. This table comes from immunoSEQ multiplex PCR, and its TCRdb copy is limited to in-frame clones, with some not included. That table furnishes V, J and clone size, whereas the DNA furnished D and trimming. Among 150,000 to 200,000 clones listed, approximately 87% were seen once. Germline V gene data show CDR1 as SGHNT and CDR2 as YENEEA. There are 15 residues in the CDR3. Trimming cost V 4 bases and J 7 bases; bases outside gene matches: 6. Patients at the Seattle site were enrolled during active infection and followed longitudinally.

The receptor's source is a woman in her 70s with COVID-19, enrolled during active disease. This chain uses TRBV11-3 with TRBJ1-4; TRBD1 matches 10 bases. Sequencing was carried out using peripheral blood. The CDR3: CASSYPTGGGEKLFF. The CDR3 DNA is TGTGCCAGCAGCTACCCGACAGGGGGCGGTGAAAAACTGTTTTTT. Drawing the rest from reference TRBV11-3 and TRBJ1-4, the complete variable domain is EAGVVQSPRYKIIEKKQPVAFWCNPISGHNTLYWYLQNLGQGPELLIRYENEEAVDDSQLPKDRFSAERLKGVDSTLKIQPAELGDSAVYLCASSYPTGGGEKLFFGSGTQLSVL.